This paragraph reports one T cell receptor (beta chain). Its antigen is currently unknown. This could be a read error, since a much larger clone is one nucleotide away. This entry is derived from a study of breast tumors, draining lymph nodes, adjacent tissues. This CDR3 is built from 15 residues. CDR1 is DFQATT and CDR2 is SNEGSKA in the germline V gene (reference sequence). From the multiplex PCR reads, TCRdb called clonotypes with MiXCR, one entry per CDR3 protein. This table holds 100,000 or so distinct CDR3 sequences, approximately 22% found once. Samples came from axillary lymph nodes draining the breast cancer. The study's findings and limits: Compared with lymph nodes, tumors were less diverse; compared with nontumor tissue, more. Luminal-like breast cancer showed significantly higher tumor–nontumor repertoire similarity than basal-like. Findings are consistent with lymph node origin and intratumoral expansion of most tumor T cells.

The rearrangement joins TRBV20-1 to TRBJ1-5; D is unresolved. This receptor was taken from a female donor with breast cancer. Some clones in this sample may be carry-over from other donors' samples. The sequenced sample was axillary lymph node tissue. The DNA for the CDR3 is TGCAGTGCTAGAGAGCACATCTATAGCAATCAGTCCCAGCATTTT. Translating it yields CSAREHIYSNQSQHF.